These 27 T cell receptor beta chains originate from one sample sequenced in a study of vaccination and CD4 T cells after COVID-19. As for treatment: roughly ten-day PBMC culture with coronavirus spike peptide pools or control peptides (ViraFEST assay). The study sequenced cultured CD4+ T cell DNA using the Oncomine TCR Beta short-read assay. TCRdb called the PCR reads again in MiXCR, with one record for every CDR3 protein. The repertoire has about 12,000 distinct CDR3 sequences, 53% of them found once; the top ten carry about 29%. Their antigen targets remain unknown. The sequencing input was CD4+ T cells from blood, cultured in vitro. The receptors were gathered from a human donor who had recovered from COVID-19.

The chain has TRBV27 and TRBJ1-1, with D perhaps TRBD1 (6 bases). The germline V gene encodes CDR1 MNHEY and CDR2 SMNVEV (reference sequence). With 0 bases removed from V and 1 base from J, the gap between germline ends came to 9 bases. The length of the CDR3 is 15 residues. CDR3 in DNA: TGTGCCAGCAGTTTATCGGGACAACCGAACACTGAAGCTTTCTTT. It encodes CASSLSGQPNTEAFF.

CDR3 sequence reads: CSAPRQGQEAGELFF. CDR3 DNA: TGCAGTGCACCGAGACAGGGCCAGGAGGCCGGGGAGCTGTTTTTT. V gene TRBV20-1 combines with J gene TRBJ2-2; 7 bases are shared with TRBD1. The CDR3 runs 15 residues. Per germline, CDR1 DFQATT and CDR2 SNEGSKA (reference sequence). With V trimmed by 6 bases and J by 6 bases, 13 bases remained unmatched.

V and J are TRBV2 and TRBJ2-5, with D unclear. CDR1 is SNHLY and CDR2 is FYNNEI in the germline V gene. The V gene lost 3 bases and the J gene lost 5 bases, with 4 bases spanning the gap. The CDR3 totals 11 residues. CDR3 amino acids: CASSESETQYF. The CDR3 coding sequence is TGTGCCAGCAGTGAGTCGGAGACCCAGTACTTC.

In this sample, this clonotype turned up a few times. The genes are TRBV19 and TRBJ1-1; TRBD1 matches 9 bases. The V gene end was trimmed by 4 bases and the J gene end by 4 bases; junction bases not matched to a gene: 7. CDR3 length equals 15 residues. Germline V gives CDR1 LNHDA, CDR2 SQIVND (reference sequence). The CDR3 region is CASSTTTGGGTEAFF. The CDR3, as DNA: TGTGCCAGTAGTACGACGACAGGGGGTGGCACTGAAGCTTTCTTT.

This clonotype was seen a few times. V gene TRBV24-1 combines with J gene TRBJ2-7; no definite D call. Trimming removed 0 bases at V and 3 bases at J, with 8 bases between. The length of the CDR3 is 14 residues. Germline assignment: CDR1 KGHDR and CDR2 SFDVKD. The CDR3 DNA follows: TGTGCCACCAGTGATTTGTATCAGGTCTACGAGCAGTACTTC. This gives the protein CATSDLYQVYEQYF.

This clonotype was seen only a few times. The CDR3 here is CASSYSRDGYTF. CDR3 sequence (DNA): TGTGCCAGCAGTTACTCCCGGGATGGCTACACCTTC. The V gene is TRBV6-5, the J gene TRBJ1-2; D is unresolved. Germline V gene sequence: CDR1 MNHEY, CDR2 SVGAGI. The length of the CDR3 is 12 residues. The V and J ends lost 0 bases and 6 bases respectively, with 5 bases between them.

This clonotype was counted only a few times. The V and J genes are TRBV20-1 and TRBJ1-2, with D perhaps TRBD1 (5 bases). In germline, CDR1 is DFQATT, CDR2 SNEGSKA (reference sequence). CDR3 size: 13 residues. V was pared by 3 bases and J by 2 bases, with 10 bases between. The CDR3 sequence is CSASTGSNYGYTF. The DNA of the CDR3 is TGCAGTGCTAGCACAGGTTCAAACTATGGCTACACCTTC.

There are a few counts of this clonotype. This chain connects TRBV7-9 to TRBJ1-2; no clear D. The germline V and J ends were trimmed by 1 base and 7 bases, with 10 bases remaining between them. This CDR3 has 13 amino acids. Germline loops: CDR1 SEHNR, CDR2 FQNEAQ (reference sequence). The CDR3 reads CASSLGPNGGYTF. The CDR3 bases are TGTGCCAGCAGCTTAGGACCCAACGGTGGCTACACCTTC.

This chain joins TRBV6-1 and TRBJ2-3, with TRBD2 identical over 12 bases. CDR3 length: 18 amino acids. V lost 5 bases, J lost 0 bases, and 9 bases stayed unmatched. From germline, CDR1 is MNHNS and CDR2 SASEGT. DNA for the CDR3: TGTGCCAGCAGTAGGCCGGGACTAGCGGGTACTAGCACAGATACGCAGTATTTT. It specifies CASSRPGLAGTSTDTQYF.

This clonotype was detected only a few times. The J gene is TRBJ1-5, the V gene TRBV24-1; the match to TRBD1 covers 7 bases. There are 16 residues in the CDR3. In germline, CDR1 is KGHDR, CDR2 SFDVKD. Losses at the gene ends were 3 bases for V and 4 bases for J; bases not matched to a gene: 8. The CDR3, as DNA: TGTGCCACCAGTGATGGGGACAGCCGAGGGAATCAGCCCCAGCATTTT. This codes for CATSDGDSRGNQPQHF.

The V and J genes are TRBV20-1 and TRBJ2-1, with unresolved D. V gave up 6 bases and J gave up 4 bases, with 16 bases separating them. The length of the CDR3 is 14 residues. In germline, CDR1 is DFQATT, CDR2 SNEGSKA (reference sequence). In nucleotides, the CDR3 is TGCAGTGCCACGTCCGCAACGAGGTACAATGAGCAGTTCTTC. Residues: CSATSATRYNEQFF.

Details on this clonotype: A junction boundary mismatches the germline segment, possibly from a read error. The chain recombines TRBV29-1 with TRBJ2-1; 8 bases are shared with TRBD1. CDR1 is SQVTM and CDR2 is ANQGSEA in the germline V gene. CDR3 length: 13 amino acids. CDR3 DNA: TGCAGCGTTGAGCCAGGGGGCTACGATGAGCAGTTCTTC. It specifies CSVEPGGYDEQFF.

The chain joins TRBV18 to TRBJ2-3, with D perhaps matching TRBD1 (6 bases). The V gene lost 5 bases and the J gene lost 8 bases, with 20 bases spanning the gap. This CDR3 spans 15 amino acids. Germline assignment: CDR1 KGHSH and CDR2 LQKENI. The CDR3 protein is CASSTRQGIQGTQYF. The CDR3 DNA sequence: TGTGCCAGCTCAACGCGTCAGGGGATACAAGGTACGCAGTATTTT.

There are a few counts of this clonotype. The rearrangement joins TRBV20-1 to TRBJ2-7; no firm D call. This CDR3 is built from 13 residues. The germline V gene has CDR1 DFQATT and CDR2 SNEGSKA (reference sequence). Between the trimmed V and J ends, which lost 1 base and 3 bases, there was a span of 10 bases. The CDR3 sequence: CSARGALDYEQYF. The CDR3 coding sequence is TGCAGTGCTAGAGGGGCCTTGGACTACGAGCAGTACTTC.

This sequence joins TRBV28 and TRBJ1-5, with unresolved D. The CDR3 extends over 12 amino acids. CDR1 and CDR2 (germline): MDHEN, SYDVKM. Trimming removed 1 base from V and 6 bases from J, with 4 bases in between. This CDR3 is CASSLLGQPQHF. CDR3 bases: TGTGCCAGCAGTTTATTGGGTCAGCCCCAGCATTTT.

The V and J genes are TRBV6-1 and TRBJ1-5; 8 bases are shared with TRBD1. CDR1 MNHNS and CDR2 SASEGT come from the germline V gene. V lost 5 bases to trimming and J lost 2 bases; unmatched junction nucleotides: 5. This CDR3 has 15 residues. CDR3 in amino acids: CASSPQTGGNQPQHF. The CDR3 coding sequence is TGTGCCAGCAGTCCCCAGACAGGGGGCAATCAGCCCCAGCATTTT.

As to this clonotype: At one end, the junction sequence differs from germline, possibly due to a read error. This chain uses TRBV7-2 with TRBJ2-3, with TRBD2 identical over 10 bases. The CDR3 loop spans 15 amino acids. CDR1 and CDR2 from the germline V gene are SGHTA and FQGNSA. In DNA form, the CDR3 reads TGTGCCAGCAGCCTAGCAGCGGGGGGGACAGATACGCAGTATTTT. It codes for CASSLAAGGTDTQYF.

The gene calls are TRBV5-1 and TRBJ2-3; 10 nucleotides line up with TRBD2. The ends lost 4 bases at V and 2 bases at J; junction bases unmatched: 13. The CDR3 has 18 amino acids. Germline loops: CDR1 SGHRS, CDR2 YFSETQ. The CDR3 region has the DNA TGCGCCAGCAGCCTGGGAGGGGCTAGCGGGGGCCCCACAGATACGCAGTATTTT. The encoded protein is CASSLGGASGGPTDTQYF.

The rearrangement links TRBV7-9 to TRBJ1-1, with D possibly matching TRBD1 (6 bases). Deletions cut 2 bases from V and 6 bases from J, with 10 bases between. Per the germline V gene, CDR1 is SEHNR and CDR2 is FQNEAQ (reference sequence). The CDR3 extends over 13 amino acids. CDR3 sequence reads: CASSLSQGSEAFF. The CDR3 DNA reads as TGTGCCAGCAGCTTATCCCAGGGGTCTGAAGCTTTCTTT. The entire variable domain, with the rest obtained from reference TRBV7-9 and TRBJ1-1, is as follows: DTGVSQNPRHKITKRGQNVTFRCDPISEHNRLYWYRQTLGQGPEFLTYFQNEAQLEKSRLLSDRFSAERPKGSFSTLEIQRTEQGDSAMYLCASSLSQGSEAFFGQGTRLTVV.

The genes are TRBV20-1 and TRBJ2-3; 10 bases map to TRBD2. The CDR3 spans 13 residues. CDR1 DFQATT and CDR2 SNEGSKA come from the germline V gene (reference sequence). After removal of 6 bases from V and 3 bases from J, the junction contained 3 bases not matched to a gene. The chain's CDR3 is CSAKTSGTDTQYF. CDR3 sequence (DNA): TGCAGTGCCAAGACTAGCGGGACAGATACGCAGTATTTT.

DNA of the CDR3: TGTGCCACCAGTGATTGGGCGGGAGGCTACAATGAGCAGTTCTTC. Amino acid sequence: CATSDWAGGYNEQFF. The chain employs TRBV24-1 and TRBJ2-1, with TRBD2 identical over 8 bases. The CDR3 is made up of 15 amino acids. The V segment lost 2 bases and the J segment 3 bases; nucleotides outside the gene matches: 2. Looked up from germline, CDR1 is KGHDR and CDR2 is SFDVKD.

Written as DNA, the CDR3 is TGTGCTAGTGGTTTGGGGACAGGGGTAACTGAAGCTTTCTTT. This sequence encodes CASGLGTGVTEAFF. This rearrangement joins TRBV12-5 to TRBJ1-1; 9 bases fit TRBD1. The junction had 2 bases not matched to a gene; V was cut back by 1 base and J by 5 bases. This CDR3 is built from 14 residues. The germline CDR1 and CDR2 sequences are LGHNT and FRNRAP.

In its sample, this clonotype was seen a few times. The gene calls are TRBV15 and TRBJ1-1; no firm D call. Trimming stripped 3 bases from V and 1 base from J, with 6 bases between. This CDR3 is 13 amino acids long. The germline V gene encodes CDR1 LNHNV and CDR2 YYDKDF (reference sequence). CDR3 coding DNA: TGTGCCACCAGCAGGGGTACGAACACTGAAGCTTTCTTT. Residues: CATSRGTNTEAFF.

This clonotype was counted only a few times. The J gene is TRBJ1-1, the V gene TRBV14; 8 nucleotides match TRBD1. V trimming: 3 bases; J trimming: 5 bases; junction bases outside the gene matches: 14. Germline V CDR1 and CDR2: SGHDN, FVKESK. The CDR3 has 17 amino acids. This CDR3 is CASSHSPGGAPGTEAFF. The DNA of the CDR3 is TGTGCCAGCAGCCATAGTCCAGGGGGCGCACCGGGGACTGAAGCTTTCTTT.

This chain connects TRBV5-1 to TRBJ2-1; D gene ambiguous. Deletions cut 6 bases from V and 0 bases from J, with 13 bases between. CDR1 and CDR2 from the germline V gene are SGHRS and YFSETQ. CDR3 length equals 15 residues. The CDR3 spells CASIPDPSSYNEQFF. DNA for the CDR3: TGCGCCAGCATCCCCGACCCGAGCTCCTACAATGAGCAGTTCTTC. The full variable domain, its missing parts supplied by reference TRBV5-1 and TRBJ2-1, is KAGVTQTPRYLIKTRGQQVTLSCSPISGHRSVSWYQQTPGQGLQFLFEYFSETQRNKGNFPGRFSGRQFSNSRSEMNVSTLELGDSALYLCASIPDPSSYNEQFFGPGTRLTVL.

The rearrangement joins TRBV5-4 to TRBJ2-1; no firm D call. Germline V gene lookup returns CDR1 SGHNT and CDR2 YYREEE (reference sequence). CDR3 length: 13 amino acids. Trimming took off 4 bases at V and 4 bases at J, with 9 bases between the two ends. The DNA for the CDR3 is TGTGCCAGCAGCCCCCCCGGGTACAATGAGCAGTTCTTC. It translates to CASSPPGYNEQFF.

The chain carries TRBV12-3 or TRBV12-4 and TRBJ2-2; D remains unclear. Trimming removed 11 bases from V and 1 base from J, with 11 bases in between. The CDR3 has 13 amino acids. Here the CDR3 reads CAGEVENTGELFF. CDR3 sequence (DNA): TGTGCCGGCGAGGTGGAGAACACCGGGGAGCTGTTTTTT.